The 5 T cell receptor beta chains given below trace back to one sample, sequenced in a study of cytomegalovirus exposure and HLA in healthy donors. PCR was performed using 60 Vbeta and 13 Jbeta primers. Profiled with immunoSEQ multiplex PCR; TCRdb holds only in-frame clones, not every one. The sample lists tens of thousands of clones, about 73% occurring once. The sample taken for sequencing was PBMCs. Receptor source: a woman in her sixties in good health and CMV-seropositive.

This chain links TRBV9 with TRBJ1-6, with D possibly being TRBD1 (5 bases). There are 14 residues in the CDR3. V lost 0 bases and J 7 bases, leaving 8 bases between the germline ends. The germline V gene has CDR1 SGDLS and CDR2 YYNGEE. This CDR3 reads CASSVEQANSPLHF. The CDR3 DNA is TGTGCCAGCAGCGTAGAACAGGCCAATTCACCCCTCCACTTT.

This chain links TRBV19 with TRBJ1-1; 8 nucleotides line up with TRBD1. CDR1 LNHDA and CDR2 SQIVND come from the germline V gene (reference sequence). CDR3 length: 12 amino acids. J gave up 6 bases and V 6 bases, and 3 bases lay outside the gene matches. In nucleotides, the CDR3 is TGTGCCAGTAGCCACAGGGGGGCTGAAGCTTTCTTT. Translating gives CASSHRGAEAFF.

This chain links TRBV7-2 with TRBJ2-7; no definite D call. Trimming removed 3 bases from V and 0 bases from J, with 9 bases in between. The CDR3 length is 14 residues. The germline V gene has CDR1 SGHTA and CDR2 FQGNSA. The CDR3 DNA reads TGTGCCAGCAGCTTCCCCGTCCCCTCCTACGAGCAGTACTTC. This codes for CASSFPVPSYEQYF.

CDR3 protein: CATSIQGANEKLFF. The CDR3 bases are TGTGCCACCAGCATCCAGGGGGCTAATGAAAAACTGTTTTTT. The chain combines TRBV15 with TRBJ1-4; TRBD1 agrees at 7 bases. CDR1 LNHNV and CDR2 YYDKDF come from the germline V gene (reference sequence). V dropped 4 bases and J dropped 3; count of bases not matched to a gene: 2. The CDR3 contains 14 residues.

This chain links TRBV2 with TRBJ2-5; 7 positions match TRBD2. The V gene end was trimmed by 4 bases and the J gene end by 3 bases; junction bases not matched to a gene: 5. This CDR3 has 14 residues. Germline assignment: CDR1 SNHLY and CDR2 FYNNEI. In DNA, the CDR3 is TGTGCCAGCAGTGGAGAAAGCGGGGAAGAGACCCAGTACTTC. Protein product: CASSGESGEETQYF.